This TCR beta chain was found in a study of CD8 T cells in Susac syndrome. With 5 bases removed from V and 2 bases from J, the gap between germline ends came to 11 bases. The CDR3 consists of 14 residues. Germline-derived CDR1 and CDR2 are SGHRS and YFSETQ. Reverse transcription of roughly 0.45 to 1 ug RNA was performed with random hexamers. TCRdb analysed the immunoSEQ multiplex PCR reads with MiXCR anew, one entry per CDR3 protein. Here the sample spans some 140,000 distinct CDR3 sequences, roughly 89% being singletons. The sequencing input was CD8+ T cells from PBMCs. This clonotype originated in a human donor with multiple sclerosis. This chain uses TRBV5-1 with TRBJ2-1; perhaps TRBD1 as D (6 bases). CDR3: CASSFTGTYNEQFF. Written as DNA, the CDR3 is TGCGCCAGCAGTTTTACAGGGACCTACAATGAGCAGTTCTTC.